This TCR beta chain was observed in a study of blood T cell repertoires in COVID-19. At the level of the study: Donors in the United States, Italy and Spain gave samples during acute or convalescent COVID-19. T cells, B-cell-depleted T cells, or PBMCs provided the cDNA or gDNA that served as material.

The CDR3 is made up of 12 amino acids. With 5 bases clipped from V and 11 bases from J, the junction kept 5 bases outside the gene matches. Per germline, CDR1 SGHTA and CDR2 FQGTGA. Original processing methods: The assay estimated nucleated cells by amplifying reference gene primers. Some clones are missing from TCRdb's copy, which holds only in-frame ones; the method was immunoSEQ multiplex PCR. V and J calls plus clone size are reproduced from that table; the DNA served to infer D and trimming. The sample lists approximately 500,000 clones; around nine tenths were seen once. The Seattle site enrolled patients during active infection and followed them longitudinally.

The V and J genes are TRBV7-3 and TRBJ2-1; 8 bases match TRBD2. The sequence was collected from a woman aged 45-60 years with COVID-19, enrolled during active disease. What was sequenced was peripheral blood. CDR3 in DNA: TGTGCCAGCAGCACGTTAGCGGGGCAGCAGTTCTTC. This gives the protein CASSTLAGQQFF.